Given below is one T cell receptor beta chain in context. This clone's antigen is unknown. This sample was included in a study of monozygotic twins with inflammatory bowel disease (dated by TCRdb to about 2019). With respect to the entire study: A total of 28 monozygotic twin pairs were included in the full study, comprising nine German pairs (four IBD-concordant, five IBD-discordant) and 19 IBD-discordant Danish pairs. The search for disease-associated traits relied mainly on comparing IBD patients with their genetically identical healthy co-twins within discordant pairs. Each individual had, on average, about 151 000 unique TCRalpha sequences and 181 000 unique TCRbeta sequences available for analysis.

The library was produced with 5' RACE. The input for every TCR library was approximately 3,500 ng of total RNA. For each sample, cDNA synthesis with SMARTScribe reverse transcriptase was split into eight separate reactions. During cDNA synthesis, template switching introduced unique molecular identifiers that contained a 6-nucleotide sample barcode. Two nested PCRs of approximately 16 and 10 cycles amplified the TCRalpha and TCRbeta cDNA, and bead purification followed each PCR. Before amplification, the cDNA was treated with uracil DNA-glycosylase and purified using the QIAquick PCR purification kit. The second PCR added Illumina TruSeq-compatible adapters along with sample-specific barcodes. Library quality and concentration were assessed using TapeStation and Qubit, and approximately 5 ng of each library was pooled. Sequencing of pooled libraries was carried out on an Illumina HiSeq2500 single-index Rapid Run using 2 x 100 bp reads and custom sequencing primers. As for how the authors treated the data: PCR and sequencing errors were corrected by UMI-based consensus assembly using MiGEC version 1.2.6. V(D)J alignment, clonotype assembly and CDR3 extraction were performed with MiXCR version 2.1.1. Gene usage, clonotype sharing and MAIT/NKT TCR abundance were normalised by analysing the top 1000, 10 000 and 20 000 clonotypes per sample. After downsampling to 27 000 UMIs, diversity was calculated as the inverse Simpson index using the vegan R package. Paired Mann-Whitney U tests on discordant twin pairs were used, with Benjamini-Hochberg multiple-testing correction. TCRdb reprocessed the reads, and each CDR3 protein sequence is entered once, without DNA. Clone size and V and J calls follow TCRdb, not the original study. The sample table gives about 130,000 distinct CDR3 sequences. Roughly 1.2% of the sample comes from the top ten.

From each donor, a roughly 2.5 ml peripheral blood sample was collected into PAXgene tubes and stored at -80 degrees C. Without T cell sorting, total RNA was isolated from whole blood using the PAXgene blood miRNA kit on an automated QIAcube. Peripheral blood from monozygotic twin pairs who were concordant or discordant for inflammatory bowel disease underwent deep TCRalpha and TCRbeta repertoire profiling using unique molecular barcoding. For every twin pair, smoking habits were documented, and each individual was categorised as a current, former or never smoker. Including the terminal cysteine and phenylalanine, the CDR3 comprises 16 residues. No DNA has been recorded. General study outcomes and caveats: No single strong signal or clonotype linked to IBD turned up in the results, so the idea that one exists was not supported. Compared with healthy twins, IBD patients had fewer clonotypes in common with other individuals, a difference most pronounced in patients showing signs of disease activity. Different T cell subtypes could not be distinguished in the analysis. Concordant and discordant twins showed no difference in repertoire similarity, possibly because of limited statistical power. Background noise and inter-individual variability may have been introduced into the repertoires by the differing immunosuppressive treatments among patients. A decrease in TCRbeta repertoire diversity, as measured by inverse Simpson index, was observed in IBD patients compared with their healthy co-twins.

Input material: blood. This sequence uses TRBV12-3 or TRBV12-4 and TRBJ2-5; TCRdb proposes TRBD1, but this gene call is untestable without DNA. This receptor was taken from a human donor with ulcerative colitis or Crohn's disease, or a healthy co-twin of an affected twin (not recorded which). The CDR3 in this case is CASIALGTPDQETQYF.